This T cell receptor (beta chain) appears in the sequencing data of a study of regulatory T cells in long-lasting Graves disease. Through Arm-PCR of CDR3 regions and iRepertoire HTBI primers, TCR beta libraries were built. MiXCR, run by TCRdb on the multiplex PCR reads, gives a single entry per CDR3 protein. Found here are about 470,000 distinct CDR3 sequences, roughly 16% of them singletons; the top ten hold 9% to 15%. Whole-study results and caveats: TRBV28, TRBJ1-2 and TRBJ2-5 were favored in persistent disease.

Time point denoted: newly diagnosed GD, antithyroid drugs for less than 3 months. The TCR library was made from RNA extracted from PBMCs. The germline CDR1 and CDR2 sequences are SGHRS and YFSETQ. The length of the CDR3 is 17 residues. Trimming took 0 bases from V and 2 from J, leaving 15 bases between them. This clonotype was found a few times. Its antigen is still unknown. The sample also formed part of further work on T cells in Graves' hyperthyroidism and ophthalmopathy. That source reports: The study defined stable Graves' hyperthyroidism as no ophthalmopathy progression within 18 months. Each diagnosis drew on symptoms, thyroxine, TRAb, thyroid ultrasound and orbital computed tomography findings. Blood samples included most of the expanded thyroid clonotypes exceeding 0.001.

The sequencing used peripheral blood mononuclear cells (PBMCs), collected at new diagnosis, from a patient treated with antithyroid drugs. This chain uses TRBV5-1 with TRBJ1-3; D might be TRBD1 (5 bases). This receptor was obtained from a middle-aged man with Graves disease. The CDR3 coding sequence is TGCGCCAGCAGCTTGGCTGGGGGGGATCCTCCTGGAAACACCATATATTTT. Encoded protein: CASSLAGGDPPGNTIYF.